This T cell receptor beta chain emerged from a study of T cells after yellow fever vaccination. TCRdb reanalysed the 5' RACE reads using MiXCR and keeps one entry per CDR3 protein. The table has some 220,000 distinct CDR3 sequences, more than 3% seen once. The CDR3 is made up of 15 amino acids. V lost 7 bases, J lost 5 bases, and 8 bases stayed unmatched. Germline CDR1 reads SGHTA; CDR2 reads FQGNSA. This clonotype was seen ten or more times. The origin of this receptor is a man between 18 and 29 years old who received the YFV17D yellow fever vaccine. The rearrangement links TRBV7-2 to TRBJ2-2; 9 bases are shared with TRBD1. Sequences were derived from CD4+ T cells sorted from PBMCs, sampled 10 days after the yellow fever booster vaccination. The CDR3 DNA reads as TGTGCCAGCACCTTGGACAGGGGAGAGACCGGGGAGCTGTTTTTT. It codes for CASTLDRGETGELFF.